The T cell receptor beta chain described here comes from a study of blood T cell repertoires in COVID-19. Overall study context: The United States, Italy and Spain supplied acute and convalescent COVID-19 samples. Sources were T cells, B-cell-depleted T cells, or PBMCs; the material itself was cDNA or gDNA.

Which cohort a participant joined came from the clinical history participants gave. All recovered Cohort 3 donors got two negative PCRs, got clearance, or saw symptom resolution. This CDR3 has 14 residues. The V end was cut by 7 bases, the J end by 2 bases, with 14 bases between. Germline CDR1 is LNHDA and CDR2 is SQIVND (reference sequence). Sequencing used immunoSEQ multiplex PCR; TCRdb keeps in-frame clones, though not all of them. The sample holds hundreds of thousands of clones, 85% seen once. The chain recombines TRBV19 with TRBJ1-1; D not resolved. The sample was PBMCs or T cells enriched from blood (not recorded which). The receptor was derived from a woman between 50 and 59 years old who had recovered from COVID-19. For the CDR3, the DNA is TGTGCCAGTACCTCGTCGGTCCGCAACACTGAAGCTTTCTTT. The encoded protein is CASTSSVRNTEAFF. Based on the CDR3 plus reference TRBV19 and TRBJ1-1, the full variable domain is DGGITQSPKYLFRKEGQNVTLSCEQNLNHDAMYWYRQDPGQGLRLIYYSQIVNDFQKGDIAEGYSVSREKKESFPLTVTSAQKNPTAFYLCASTSSVRNTEAFFGQGTRLTVV.